This T cell receptor beta chain was sequenced during a study of shared clonotypes between healthy human individuals. TCRdb keeps only in-frame clones here, not all; method: immunoSEQ multiplex PCR. There are over 2 million clones in the sample; under 95% occur only once, and approximately 0.41% lies in the top ten. Trimming left V 2 bases short and J 0 bases short, with 13 bases between. CDR3 length: 16 amino acids. The V gene's germline CDR1 is LNHDA and CDR2 SQIVND (reference sequence). The chain has TRBV19 and TRBJ1-1, with D unclear. This clonotype was obtained from a man between 18 and 29 years old in good health. Some clones in this sample may be carry-over from other donors' samples. The sequenced sample was naive CD4+ T cells from PBMCs. This sample's subset: CD45RA+ positively selected. The CDR3 coding sequence is TGTGCCAGTAGTATACTATTAGGGCAGTTGAACACTGAAGCTTTCTTT. This translates into CASSILLGQLNTEAFF.